One sample yielded the 7 T cell receptor beta chains listed below, sequenced in a study of cytomegalovirus exposure and HLA in healthy donors. The PCR contained 60 Vbeta and 13 Jbeta primers. Method: immunoSEQ multiplex PCR; TCRdb's copy keeps in-frame clones and lacks some. The sample lists about 98,000 clones; less than 85% were seen once. Sequenced input: PBMCs. These receptors came from a male donor in good health and CMV-seronegative.

CDR3 nucleotides: TGTGCCAGCAGAACCGGGACTAGCACCGGGGAGCTGTTTTTT. It translates to CASRTGTSTGELFF. The rearrangement links TRBV2 to TRBJ2-2, with 8 bases matching TRBD2. Germline V CDR1 and CDR2: SNHLY, FYNNEI. CDR3 length: 14 residues. J was trimmed by 4 bases and V by 6 bases; bases with no gene match: 4.

The genes are TRBV29-1 and TRBJ1-5; 11 bases align to TRBD1. Germline V gene lookup returns CDR1 SQVTM and CDR2 ANQGSEA. This CDR3 spans 14 amino acids. After removal of 4 bases from V and 4 bases from J, the junction contained 3 bases not matched to a gene. The CDR3 region is CSVAGQGVNQPQHF. The DNA for the CDR3 is TGCAGCGTTGCGGGACAGGGGGTGAATCAGCCCCAGCATTTT.

This clone was seen just once. The rearrangement links TRBV5-8 to TRBJ2-5; 10 nucleotides align to TRBD1. The germline V gene has CDR1 SGHTS and CDR2 YDEGEE. The trim removed 3 bases at V and 3 bases at J, leaving 8 bases unmatched. The length of the CDR3 is 16 residues. The CDR3 loop is CASSSTGQGGKETQYF. In DNA, the CDR3 is TGTGCCAGCAGCTCGACCGGACAGGGGGGGAAAGAGACCCAGTACTTC.

V usage is TRBV9 and J usage is TRBJ1-2; D is unclear. This CDR3 spans 15 amino acids. With 0 bases removed from V and 2 bases from J, the gap between germline ends came to 11 bases. The germline gives CDR1 SGDLS, CDR2 YYNGEE. CDR3 in amino acids: CASSVESDPNYGYTF. The CDR3 coding sequence is TGTGCCAGCAGCGTAGAGTCAGATCCCAACTATGGCTACACCTTC.

The table lists this clone with a count of one. V gene TRBV4-2 combines with J gene TRBJ2-2; D possibly corresponds to TRBD2 (5 bases). The V and J ends lost 5 bases and 0 bases respectively, with 10 bases between them. The CDR3 consists of 15 residues. The germline V gene has CDR1 LGHNA and CDR2 YNFKEQ. CDR3 residues: CASSATDSNTGELFF. Written as DNA, the CDR3 is TGTGCCAGCAGCGCGACGGACTCGAACACCGGGGAGCTGTTTTTT.

This clone has more than one count but fewer than ten. This chain uses TRBV6-5 with TRBJ2-2; possibly TRBD2 for D (5 bases). This CDR3 is 13 amino acids long. Trimming took 7 bases from V and 4 from J, leaving 10 bases between them. Germline assignment: CDR1 MNHEY and CDR2 SVGAGI. Here the CDR3 reads CASTPAGTGELFF. In DNA form, the CDR3 reads TGTGCCAGCACCCCGGCGGGCACCGGGGAGCTGTTTTTT.

The CDR3 loop reads CASSYGPQRRVTEAFF. The CDR3 region has the DNA TGTGCCAGCAGTTACGGGCCACAAAGGCGAGTAACTGAAGCTTTCTTT. The V gene is TRBV6-5, the J gene TRBJ1-1; D not certain. The V and J ends lost 2 bases and 5 bases respectively, with 18 bases between them. The V gene's germline CDR1 is MNHEY and CDR2 SVGAGI. The CDR3 is 16 amino acids.